The 25 T cell receptor beta chains reported below all come from one sample, sequenced in a study of T cell changes during pregnancy in multiple sclerosis. TCRdb's copy holds only in-frame clones and misses some; the assay was immunoSEQ multiplex PCR. The sample holds approximately 60,000 clones, roughly 92% seen once. Sequenced material: CD8+ T cells from peripheral blood mononuclear cells, taken in the second trimester of pregnancy. The receptors originated from a female donor with multiple sclerosis, enrolled in a pregnancy study.

The V call is TRBV19, the J call TRBJ1-5; 9 bases fit TRBD1. The CDR3 runs to 16 residues. After removal of 1 base from V and 7 bases from J, the junction contained 8 bases not matched to a gene. Germline CDR1 reads LNHDA; CDR2 reads SQIVND (reference sequence). The DNA of the CDR3 is TGTGCCAGTAGTATAGCCTCCGGGACAGGGAGACAGCCCCAGCATTTT. The encoded protein is CASSIASGTGRQPQHF.

The chain recombines TRBV30 with TRBJ2-3; D gene ambiguous. V lost 2 bases and J 4 bases, leaving 7 bases between the germline ends. The CDR3 sequence is 12 residues long. Looked up from germline, CDR1 is GTSNPN and CDR2 is SVGIG (reference sequence). The CDR3 here is CAWSSTADTQYF. CDR3 nucleotides: TGTGCCTGGAGTAGCACCGCAGATACGCAGTATTTT.

This rearrangement joins TRBV9 to TRBJ1-1; D is undetermined. The V and J ends lost 6 bases and 1 base respectively, with 13 bases between them. The CDR3 totals 14 residues. Germline V gene data show CDR1 as SGDLS and CDR2 as YYNGEE. CDR3 residues: CASNPVRKNTEAFF. The CDR3 region has the DNA TGTGCCAGCAACCCCGTGAGGAAGAACACTGAAGCTTTCTTT.

The chain links TRBV6-5 to TRBJ2-2; 10 nucleotides line up with TRBD1. The CDR3 totals 15 residues. V lost 4 bases to trimming and J lost 4 bases; unmatched junction nucleotides: 3. CDR1 and CDR2 (germline): MNHEY, SVGAGI. Here the CDR3 DNA reads TGTGCCAGCAGTTTTGGGACAGGGGTCACCGGGGAGCTGTTTTTT. This gives the protein CASSFGTGVTGELFF.

V is TRBV7-8 and J is TRBJ2-7; TRBD2 matches at 9 bases. This CDR3 has 15 amino acids. Germline CDR1 reads SGHVS; CDR2 reads FQNEAQ. V shed 5 bases and J 3 bases; nucleotides not matched to a gene: 8. CDR3 region: CASSPLVAGDYEQYF. The CDR3 nucleotides read TGTGCCAGCAGCCCCCTGGTAGCGGGGGACTACGAGCAGTACTTC.

This chain connects TRBV4-3 to TRBJ1-1; TRBD1 matches 7 bases. CDR1 LGHNA and CDR2 YSLEER come from the germline V gene. The CDR3 extends over 14 amino acids. The trim removed 4 bases at V and 4 bases at J, leaving 6 bases unmatched. The DNA for the CDR3 is TGCGCCAGCAGCCCGACAGGGTTCGCCACTGAAGCTTTCTTT. This sequence encodes CASSPTGFATEAFF.

The rearrangement uses TRBV19 and TRBJ2-7; TRBD1 agrees at 8 bases. Trimming took 5 bases from V and 2 from J; bases not matched to a gene: 5. Germline V lookup: CDR1 LNHDA, CDR2 SQIVND (reference sequence). This CDR3 is 14 amino acids long. CDR3 nucleotide sequence: TGTGCCAGTAGTTTTGGGACAGGCCCCTACGAGCAGTACTTC. This gives the protein CASSFGTGPYEQYF.

This chain joins TRBV5-5 and TRBJ2-7; D might be TRBD1 (5 bases). V was trimmed by 4 bases and J by 6 bases, leaving 11 bases between them. The length of the CDR3 is 12 residues. Germline V CDR1 and CDR2: SGHKS, YYEKEE (reference sequence). The CDR3, as DNA: TGTGCCAGCAGCGCAGGGATCGGCGAGCAGTACTTC. It translates to CASSAGIGEQYF.

This chain joins TRBV27 and TRBJ1-5, with TRBD1 matching 7 bases. CDR1 is MNHEY, CDR2 SMNVEV, per germline (reference sequence). The CDR3 has 16 amino acids. J was trimmed by 2 bases and V by 8 bases; bases with no gene match: 12. The CDR3 nucleotides are TGTGCCAGCGGTTCGGGACAGCCACTGGGCAATCAGCCCCAGCATTTT. It is translated as CASGSGQPLGNQPQHF.

This chain connects TRBV29-1 to TRBJ2-3; D gene unclear. CDR3 length equals 17 residues. Germline CDR1 and CDR2: SQVTM and ANQGSEA. Between the trimmed V and J ends, which lost 0 bases and 2 bases, there was a span of 18 bases. CDR3 residues: CSVEDSDPSLPTDTQYF. The CDR3 DNA reads as TGCAGCGTTGAAGATAGTGACCCTAGTCTTCCCACAGATACGCAGTATTTT.

The V gene is TRBV27, the J gene TRBJ2-7; 7 nucleotides align to TRBD1. Germline V gene lookup returns CDR1 MNHEY and CDR2 SMNVEV (reference sequence). The CDR3 runs to 15 residues. V gave up 2 bases and J gave up 1 base; unmatched junction bases: 5. CDR3 DNA sequence: TGTGCCAGCAGTTTAAGGGGACAGCAGTCCTACGAGCAGTACTTC. Its protein is CASSLRGQQSYEQYF.

This clone was recorded once. The chain uses TRBV27 and TRBJ2-1, with D possibly TRBD2 on 6 matching bases. The V and J ends lost 5 bases and 1 base respectively, with 15 bases between them. Per the germline V gene, CDR1 is MNHEY and CDR2 is SMNVEV (reference sequence). The CDR3 runs 16 residues. For the CDR3, the DNA is TGTGCCAGCAGTCCCTCCGGGACTCCGTCCTACAATGAGCAGTTCTTC. This encodes CASSPSGTPSYNEQFF.

CDR3: CASSIGGMNTEAFF. DNA for the CDR3: TGTGCCAGTAGTATCGGGGGTATGAACACTGAAGCTTTCTTT. The V gene is TRBV19, the J gene TRBJ1-1, with a weak D call TRBD1 (5 bases). CDR1 and CDR2 (germline): LNHDA, SQIVND (reference sequence). CDR3 length: 14 amino acids. The V end was cut by 3 bases, the J end by 0 bases, with 8 bases between.

The J gene is TRBJ1-3, the V gene TRBV15, with D hard to call. V lost 5 bases, J lost 0 bases, and 8 bases lay in between. Germline loops: CDR1 LNHNV, CDR2 YYDKDF (reference sequence). This CDR3 region has 14 residues. The CDR3 DNA is TGTGCCACCAGCGGACTCTTCTCTGGAAACACCATATATTTT. Translated, it gives CATSGLFSGNTIYF.

CDR3 amino acids: CASSGLAWTYNEQFF. Written as DNA, the CDR3 is TGTGCCAGCAGTGGACTAGCGTGGACCTACAATGAGCAGTTCTTC. The chain uses TRBV6-1 and TRBJ2-1, with 8 bases matching TRBD2. Germline CDR1 reads MNHNS; CDR2 reads SASEGT. The CDR3 is 15 amino acids. With V trimmed by 4 bases and J by 2 bases, 4 bases remained unmatched.

This chain links TRBV14 with TRBJ2-1, with 8 bases that match TRBD1. Trimming cost V 5 bases and J 5 bases; bases outside gene matches: 8. The CDR3 contains 15 residues. The V gene's germline CDR1 is SGHDN and CDR2 FVKESK. The CDR3 protein is CASSLGQGRNNEQFF. The DNA for the CDR3 is TGTGCCAGCAGCTTAGGACAGGGCCGCAACAATGAGCAGTTCTTC.

The chain uses TRBV30 and TRBJ2-1; the match to TRBD2 covers 11 bases. Germline values: CDR1 GTSNPN, CDR2 SVGIG (reference sequence). CDR3 length equals 14 residues. Losses at the gene ends were 0 bases for V and 8 bases for J; bases not matched to a gene: 3. The CDR3 loop is CAWSVLAGVDEQFF. CDR3 DNA sequence: TGTGCCTGGAGTGTACTAGCGGGAGTGGATGAGCAGTTCTTC.

The J gene is TRBJ1-4, the V gene TRBV7-9; 8 nucleotides line up with TRBD1. Germline V gene sequence: CDR1 SEHNR, CDR2 FQNEAQ (reference sequence). Losses at the gene ends were 1 base for V and 7 bases for J; bases not matched to a gene: 2. The length of the CDR3 is 14 residues. CDR3 sequence reads: CASSLGTGGEKLFF. In DNA, the CDR3 is TGTGCCAGCAGCTTAGGAACAGGGGGTGAAAAACTGTTTTTT.

This chain joins TRBV27 and TRBJ1-5; D may be TRBD1 (5 bases). Looked up from germline, CDR1 is MNHEY and CDR2 is SMNVEV (reference sequence). V lost 3 bases and J lost 7, with 13 bases in between. The CDR3 spans 14 residues. The CDR3 nucleotides are TGTGCCAGCAGTTTCTCAGGGTTCGTCCAGCCCCAGCATTTT. Its protein is CASSFSGFVQPQHF.

V gene TRBV7-9 combines with J gene TRBJ1-4, with D maybe TRBD1 (6 bases). The CDR3 is made up of 16 amino acids. Germline assignment: CDR1 SEHNR and CDR2 FQNEAQ (reference sequence). Trimming shortened V by 0 bases and J by 6 bases, and 14 bases separated the two germline ends. The CDR3 DNA is TGTGCCAGCAGCTTAGCAGGGGGAAGTGAAGATGAAAAACTGTTTTTT. This translates into CASSLAGGSEDEKLFF.

The chain has TRBV2 and TRBJ1-2; 12 positions agree with TRBD1. The ends lost 3 bases at V and 7 bases at J; junction bases unmatched: 15. The CDR3 totals 18 residues. The germline V gene has CDR1 SNHLY and CDR2 FYNNEI. The CDR3 DNA follows: TGTGCCAGCAGTGATTTGAGCGTGGGGACAGGGGGCAGTGGTGGCTACACCTTC. It specifies CASSDLSVGTGGSGGYTF.

This chain connects TRBV9 to TRBJ2-7; D possibly corresponds to TRBD2 (5 bases). The CDR3 is 14 amino acids. V was shortened by 4 bases and J by 7 bases, with 18 bases between the two germline ends. Germline assignment: CDR1 SGDLS and CDR2 YYNGEE. The CDR3, as DNA: TGTGCCAGCAGCTCAGTAGGGCTAGCTGGTGAGCAGTACTTC. It codes for CASSSVGLAGEQYF.

This sequence joins TRBV27 and TRBJ2-3; D possibly corresponds to TRBD2 (6 bases). Germline V gene data show CDR1 as MNHEY and CDR2 as SMNVEV (reference sequence). The CDR3 is 16 amino acids. Trimming shortened V by 5 bases and J by 2 bases, and 17 bases separated the two germline ends. CDR3 sequence (DNA): TGTGCCAGCAGTCCCCGCGCGGGGCATAACACAGATACGCAGTATTTT. As protein: CASSPRAGHNTDTQYF.

This CDR3 is CASSEVVNTGELFF. In DNA form, the CDR3 reads TGTGCCAGTAGTGAGGTGGTGAACACCGGGGAGCTGTTTTTT. The rearrangement joins TRBV19 to TRBJ2-2, with no clear D. V was clipped by 5 bases and J by 1 base, with 8 bases between them. Germline values: CDR1 LNHDA, CDR2 SQIVND (reference sequence). The CDR3 runs to 14 residues.

As regards this clone: This specimen includes other DNA sequences encoding the same CDR3. The chain links TRBV4-2 to TRBJ2-7, with 7 nucleotides matching TRBD1. CDR1 is LGHNA and CDR2 is YNFKEQ in the germline V gene. The CDR3 length is 15 residues. With V trimmed by 0 bases and J by 1 base, 3 bases remained unmatched. This CDR3 reads CASSQERDSSYEQYF. As DNA, the CDR3 is TGTGCCAGCAGCCAAGAGAGGGACAGTTCCTACGAGCAGTACTTC.